This is a list of T cell receptor beta chains from one sample in a study of CD8+CD57+ T cells in acquired aplastic anemia. TCRdb called the reads again in MiXCR, with one record for every CDR3 protein. The data contain approximately 180,000 distinct CDR3 sequences, 50% to 65% of them singletons. The source material was sorted CD4+, CD8+, or CD8+CD57+ T cells (not recorded which) from PBMCs. The receptors were sampled from a human donor with aplastic anemia. CDR3s include the opening cysteine and the closing phenylalanine or tryptophan. Each record gives: D gene, J gene, clone size, V gene, CDR3 DNA, CDR3 protein. D genes are given only for firm matches. Only part of the rows carry a size: once, few, many, or a class if the clone is expanded.

D gene: TRBD1; J gene: TRBJ1-6; clone size: NA; V gene: TRBV4-1; CDR3 DNA: TGCGCCAGCAGCCAATGGGCAGGGGGCGATAATTCACCCCTCCACTTT; CDR3 protein: CASSQWAGGDNSPLHF
D gene: NA; J gene: TRBJ2-3; clone size: NA; V gene: TRBV5-1; CDR3 DNA: TGCGCCAGCAGCTTGGCAGGGACTAGCACAGATACGCAGTATTTT; CDR3 protein: CASSLAGTSTDTQYF
D gene: NA; J gene: TRBJ1-2; clone size: many; V gene: TRBV12-3/TRBV12-4; CDR3 DNA: TGTGCCAGCAGTTTTGCTCGAGGCTACACCTTC; CDR3 protein: CASSFARGYTF
D gene: NA; J gene: TRBJ2-7; clone size: few; V gene: TRBV10-3; CDR3 DNA: TGTGCCATCAGTGATAGGTGGAGTAGCTCCTACGAGCAGTACTTC; CDR3 protein: CAISDRWSSSYEQYF
D gene: NA; J gene: TRBJ2-3; clone size: NA; V gene: TRBV7-8; CDR3 DNA: TGTGCCAGCAGCTTCAAGTCCCTAGATACGCAGTATTTT; CDR3 protein: CASSFKSLDTQYF
D gene: NA; J gene: TRBJ2-7; clone size: NA; V gene: TRBV2; CDR3 DNA: TGTGCCAGCGTGAGACAGAGCTACGAGCAGTACTTC; CDR3 protein: CASVRQSYEQYF
D gene: NA; J gene: TRBJ1-1; clone size: NA; V gene: TRBV29-1; CDR3 DNA: TGCAGCGTTGATCAGTCAATCTCACCGAACACTGAAGCTTTCTTT; CDR3 protein: CSVDQSISPNTEAFF
D gene: NA; J gene: TRBJ1-5; clone size: once; V gene: TRBV20-1; CDR3 DNA: TGCAGTGCTACTACAGGGTTCGACGATCAGCCCCAGCATTTT; CDR3 protein: CSATTGFDDQPQHF
D gene: TRBD2; J gene: TRBJ2-1; clone size: many; V gene: TRBV7-9; CDR3 DNA: TGTGCCAGCAGCTTAACCGGGACTAGCGGGGGGCTCCCTAACAATGAGCAGTTCTTC; CDR3 protein: CASSLTGTSGGLPNNEQFF
D gene: TRBD2; J gene: TRBJ2-3; clone size: NA; V gene: TRBV28; CDR3 DNA: TGTGCCAGCAGTCCCGGGACTAGCGGGGGGCTTGCTACAGATACGCAGTATTTT; CDR3 protein: CASSPGTSGGLATDTQYF
D gene: NA; J gene: TRBJ2-7; clone size: once; V gene: TRBV15; CDR3 DNA: TGTGCCACCAGCACACCGGGAAAGGGATATGAGCAGTACTTC; CDR3 protein: CATSTPGKGYEQYF
D gene: NA; J gene: TRBJ2-7; clone size: many; V gene: TRBV19; CDR3 DNA: TGTGCCAGTAGTTCCTCGGGCGACTACGAGCAGTACTTC; CDR3 protein: CASSSSGDYEQYF
D gene: TRBD1; J gene: TRBJ1-2; clone size: once; V gene: TRBV7-8; CDR3 DNA: TGTGCCAGCAGCTTAGTTGCGACAGGGGGTAGGTCGGTCTATGGCTACACCTTC; CDR3 protein: CASSLVATGGRSVYGYTF
D gene: NA; J gene: TRBJ1-2; clone size: few; V gene: TRBV6-5; CDR3 DNA: TGTGCCAGCAGTTACTCGGAACACAGGGCAGATAACTATGGCTACACCTTC; CDR3 protein: CASSYSEHRADNYGYTF
D gene: NA; J gene: TRBJ1-1; clone size: NA; V gene: TRBV11-3; CDR3 DNA: TGTGCCAGCAGCTTAGATCACGCCAGGGAGGACACTGAAGCTTTCTTT; CDR3 protein: CASSLDHAREDTEAFF
D gene: TRBD2; J gene: TRBJ2-5; clone size: few; V gene: TRBV19; CDR3 DNA: TGTGCCAGTAGACTAGCGGGTGAGACCCAGTACTTC; CDR3 protein: CASRLAGETQYF
D gene: NA; J gene: TRBJ2-1; clone size: many; V gene: TRBV7-9; CDR3 DNA: TGTGCCAGCAGCTTAGACAGGGCCGGGTACAATGAGCAGTTCTTC; CDR3 protein: CASSLDRAGYNEQFF
D gene: TRBD2; J gene: TRBJ2-3; clone size: NA; V gene: TRBV7-2; CDR3 DNA: TGTGCCAGCAGCGGGACGGGGGGGCAGTATTTT; CDR3 protein: CASSGTGGQYF
D gene: NA; J gene: TRBJ1-1; clone size: NA; V gene: TRBV19; CDR3 DNA: TGTGCCAGTAGTATAGTGACATGGGCTTTCTTT; CDR3 protein: CASSIVTWAFF
D gene: TRBD1; J gene: TRBJ1-2; clone size: NA; V gene: TRBV9; CDR3 DNA: TGTGCCAGCAGCGCAACGGACAGGGTGTATGGCTACACCTTC; CDR3 protein: CASSATDRVYGYTF
D gene: NA; J gene: TRBJ1-5; clone size: many; V gene: TRBV19; CDR3 DNA: TGTGCCAGTAGTTCCAGACAGTTATATAGCAATCAGCCCCAGCATTTT; CDR3 protein: CASSSRQLYSNQPQHF
D gene: NA; J gene: TRBJ2-3; clone size: many; V gene: TRBV24-1; CDR3 DNA: TGTGCCACCAGTGGGACGGGAGATACGCAGTATTTT; CDR3 protein: CATSGTGDTQYF
D gene: NA; J gene: TRBJ2-7; clone size: many; V gene: TRBV19; CDR3 DNA: TGTGCCAGTAGTATCCAGGGGAAATCCTACGAGCAGTACTTC; CDR3 protein: CASSIQGKSYEQYF
D gene: NA; J gene: TRBJ2-3; clone size: NA; V gene: TRBV24-1; CDR3 DNA: TGTGCCACCAGTAACCAGGGAACAGATACGCAGTATTTT; CDR3 protein: CATSNQGTDTQYF
D gene: NA; J gene: TRBJ1-1; clone size: once; V gene: TRBV12-3/TRBV12-4; CDR3 DNA: TGTGCCAGCAGTTTGAGCCCATGGACTGAAGCTTTCTTT; CDR3 protein: CASSLSPWTEAFF
D gene: NA; J gene: TRBJ2-3; clone size: NA; V gene: TRBV4-1; CDR3 DNA: TGCGCCAGCAGCGTCGGCGAAGATACGCAGTATTTT; CDR3 protein: CASSVGEDTQYF